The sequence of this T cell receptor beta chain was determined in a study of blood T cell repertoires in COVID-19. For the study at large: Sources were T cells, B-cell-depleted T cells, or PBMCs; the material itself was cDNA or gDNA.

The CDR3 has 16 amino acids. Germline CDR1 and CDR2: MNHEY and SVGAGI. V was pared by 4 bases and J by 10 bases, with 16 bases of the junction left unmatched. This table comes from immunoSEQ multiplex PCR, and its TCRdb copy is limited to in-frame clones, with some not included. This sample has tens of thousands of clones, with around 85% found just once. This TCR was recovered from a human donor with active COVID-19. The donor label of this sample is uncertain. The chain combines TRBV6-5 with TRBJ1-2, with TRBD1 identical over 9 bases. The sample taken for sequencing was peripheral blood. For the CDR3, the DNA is TGTGCCAGCAGTTCCCCGGGACAGGGACGGGGTAAAGACTACACCTTC. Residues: CASSSPGQGRGKDYTF.